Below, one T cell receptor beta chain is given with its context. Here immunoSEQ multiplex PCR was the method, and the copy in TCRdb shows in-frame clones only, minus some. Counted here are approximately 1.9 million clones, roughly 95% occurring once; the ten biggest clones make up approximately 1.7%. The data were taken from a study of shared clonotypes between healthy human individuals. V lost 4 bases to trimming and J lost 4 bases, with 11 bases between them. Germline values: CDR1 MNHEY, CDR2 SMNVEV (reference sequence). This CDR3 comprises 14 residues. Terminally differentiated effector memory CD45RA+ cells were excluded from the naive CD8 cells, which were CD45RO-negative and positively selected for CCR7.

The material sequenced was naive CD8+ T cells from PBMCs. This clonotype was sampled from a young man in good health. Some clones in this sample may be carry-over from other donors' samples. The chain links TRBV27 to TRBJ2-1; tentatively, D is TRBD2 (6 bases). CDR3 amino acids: CASSSTRKYNEQFF. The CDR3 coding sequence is TGTGCCAGCAGTTCGACTAGGAAATACAATGAGCAGTTCTTC.